This paragraph covers one T cell receptor beta chain sequence. Its antigen is currently not known. One base away there is no much larger clone; base qualities are not given. The library came from PCR. The instrument given in TCRdb is Illumina HiSeq 2500. Molecular barcoding was employed in the preparation of TCR libraries, with unique molecular identifiers being used to normalize TCRbeta repertoire quantification. TCRdb reran the public reads through fastp at Q25 and MiXCR, keeping productive beta chains. Here each entry gathers all rows of one CDR3 protein and keeps the most common genes and DNA. The sample table records 500,000 or so distinct CDR3 sequences; less than 35% of these occur just once. The ten largest clones take up more than 2% of the sample. The sample originates from a study of T-cell reconstitution after alpha-beta-depleted transplantation in children (dated by TCRdb to 2015 to 2016). Background for the entire study: Using TCR repertoire profiling, the study followed T-cell immune reconstitution in a quantitative way in children after TCRalphabeta/CD19-depleted allogeneic hematopoietic cell transplantation.

The V and J ends are trimmed by 7 bases and 2 bases, leaving 15 bases between them. Based on the germline V gene, the CDR1 and CDR2 sequences are SGHTA and FQGNSA. Counted from cysteine to phenylalanine, this CDR3 has 14 amino acids. The read is trimmed to its CDR3 DNA, 42 bases read in frame from base 1. In this chain, TRBV7-2 is recombined with TRBJ2-7; the D gene lacks a confident call. This TCR was sampled from a human donor who donated a stem cell graft to a child with aplastic anemia. The source was PBMCs from the stem cell graft donor, collected from the stem cell graft. This receptor has the CDR3 CASIPGRRPYEQYF. At the DNA level, the sequence is TGTGCCAGCATCCCCGGACGCCGACCCTACGAGCAGTACTTC.